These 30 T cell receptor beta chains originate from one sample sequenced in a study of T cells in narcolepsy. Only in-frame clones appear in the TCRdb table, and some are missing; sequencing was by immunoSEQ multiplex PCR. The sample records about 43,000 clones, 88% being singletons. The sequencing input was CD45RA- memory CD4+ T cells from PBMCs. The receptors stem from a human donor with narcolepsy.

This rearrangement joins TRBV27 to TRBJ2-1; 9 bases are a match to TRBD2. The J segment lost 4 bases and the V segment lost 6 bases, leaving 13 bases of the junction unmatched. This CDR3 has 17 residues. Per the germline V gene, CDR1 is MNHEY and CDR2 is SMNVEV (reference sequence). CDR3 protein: CASRPQAAGGPYNEQFF. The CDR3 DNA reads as TGTGCCAGCAGGCCCCAGGCGGCGGGAGGGCCTTACAATGAGCAGTTCTTC.

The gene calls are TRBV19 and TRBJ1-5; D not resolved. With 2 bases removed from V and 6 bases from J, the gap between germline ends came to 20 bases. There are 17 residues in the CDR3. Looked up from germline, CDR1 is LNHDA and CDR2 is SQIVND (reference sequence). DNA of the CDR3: TGTGCCAGTAGTATACACGTCCCGGGATCAAAGGGTCAGCCCCAGCATTTT. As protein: CASSIHVPGSKGQPQHF.

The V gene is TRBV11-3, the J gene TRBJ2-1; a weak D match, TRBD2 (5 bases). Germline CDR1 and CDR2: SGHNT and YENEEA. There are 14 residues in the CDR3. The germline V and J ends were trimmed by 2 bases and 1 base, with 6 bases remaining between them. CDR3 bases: TGTGCCAGCAGCTTACTAGCTTCCTACAATGAGCAGTTCTTC. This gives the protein CASSLLASYNEQFF.

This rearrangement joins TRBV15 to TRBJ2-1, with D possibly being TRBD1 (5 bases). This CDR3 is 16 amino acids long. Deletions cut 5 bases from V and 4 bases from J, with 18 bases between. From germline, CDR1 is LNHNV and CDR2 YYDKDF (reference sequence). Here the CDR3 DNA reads TGTGCCACCAGCGGGTTGGACATAAAACCGTACAATGAGCAGTTCTTC. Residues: CATSGLDIKPYNEQFF.

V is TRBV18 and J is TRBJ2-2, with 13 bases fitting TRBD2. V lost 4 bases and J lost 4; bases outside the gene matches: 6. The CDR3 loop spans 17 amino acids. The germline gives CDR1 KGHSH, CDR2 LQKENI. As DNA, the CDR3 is TGTGCCAGCTCACTTGGACTAGCGGGAGCCGGCACCGGGGAGCTGTTTTTT. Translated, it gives CASSLGLAGAGTGELFF.

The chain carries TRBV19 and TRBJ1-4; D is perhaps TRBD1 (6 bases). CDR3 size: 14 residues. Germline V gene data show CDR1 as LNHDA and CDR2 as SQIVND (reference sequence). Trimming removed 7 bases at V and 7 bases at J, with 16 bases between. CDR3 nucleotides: TGTGCCAGTACCATTGCCGGGACACGTGAAAAACTGTTTTTT. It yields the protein CASTIAGTREKLFF.

The CDR3 loop reads CASSLGQDSFEQYF. Written as DNA, the CDR3 is TGTGCCAGCAGCTTAGGTCAGGACAGCTTCGAGCAGTACTTC. V gene TRBV7-9 combines with J gene TRBJ2-7; tentative D call: TRBD1 (6 bases). The CDR3 is 14 amino acids. Trimming cost V 1 base and J 6 bases, with 13 bases left between them. CDR1 SEHNR and CDR2 FQNEAQ come from the germline V gene (reference sequence).

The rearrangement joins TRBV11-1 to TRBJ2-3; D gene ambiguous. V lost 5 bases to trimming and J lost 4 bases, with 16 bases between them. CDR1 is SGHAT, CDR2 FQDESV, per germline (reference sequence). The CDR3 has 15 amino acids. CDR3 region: CASSVFSLESDTQYF. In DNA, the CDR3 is TGTGCCAGCAGCGTTTTCTCTCTAGAATCAGATACGCAGTATTTT.

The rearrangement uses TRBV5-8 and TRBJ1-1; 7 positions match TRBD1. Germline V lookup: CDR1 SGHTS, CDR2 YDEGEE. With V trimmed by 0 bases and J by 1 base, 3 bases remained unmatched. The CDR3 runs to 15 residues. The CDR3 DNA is TGTGCCAGCAGCTTGGTAGGGACAGCGAACACTGAAGCTTTCTTT. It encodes CASSLVGTANTEAFF. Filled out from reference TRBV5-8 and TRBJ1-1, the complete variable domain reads EAGVTQSPTHLIKTRGQQATLRCSPISGHTSVYWYQQALGLGLQFLLWYDEGEERNRGNFPPRFSGRQFPNYSSELNVNALELEDSALYLCASSLVGTANTEAFFGQGTRLTVV.

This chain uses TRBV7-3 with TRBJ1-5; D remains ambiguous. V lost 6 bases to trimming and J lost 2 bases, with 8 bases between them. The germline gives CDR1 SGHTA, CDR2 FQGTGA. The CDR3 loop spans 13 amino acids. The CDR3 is CASSPGGNQPQHF. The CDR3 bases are TGTGCCAGCAGTCCGGGAGGCAATCAGCCCCAGCATTTT.

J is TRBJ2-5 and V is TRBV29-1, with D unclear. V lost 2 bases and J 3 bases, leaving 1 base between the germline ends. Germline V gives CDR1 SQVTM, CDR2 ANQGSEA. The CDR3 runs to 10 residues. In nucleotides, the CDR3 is TGCAGCGTTGAAAAAGAGACCCAGTACTTC. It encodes CSVEKETQYF.

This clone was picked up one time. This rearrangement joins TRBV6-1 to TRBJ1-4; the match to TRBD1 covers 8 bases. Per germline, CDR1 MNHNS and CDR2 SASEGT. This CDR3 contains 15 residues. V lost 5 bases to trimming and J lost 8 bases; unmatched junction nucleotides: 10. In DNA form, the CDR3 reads TGTGCCAGCAGTCCGAACCCCAGGGGGCGAGAAAAACTGTTTTTT. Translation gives CASSPNPRGREKLFF.

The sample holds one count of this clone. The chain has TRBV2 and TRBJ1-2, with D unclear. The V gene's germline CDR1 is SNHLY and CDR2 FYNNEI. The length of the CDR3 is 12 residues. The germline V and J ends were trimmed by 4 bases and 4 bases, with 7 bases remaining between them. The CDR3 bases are TGTGCCAGCAGTGCTGAGAGCTATGGCTACACCTTC. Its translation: CASSAESYGYTF.

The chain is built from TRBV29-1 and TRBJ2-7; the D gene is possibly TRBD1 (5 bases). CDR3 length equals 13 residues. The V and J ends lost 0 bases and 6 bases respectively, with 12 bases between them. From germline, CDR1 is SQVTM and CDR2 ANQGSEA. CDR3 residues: CSVEEGRGTEQYF. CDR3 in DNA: TGCAGCGTTGAAGAGGGAAGGGGAACCGAGCAGTACTTC.

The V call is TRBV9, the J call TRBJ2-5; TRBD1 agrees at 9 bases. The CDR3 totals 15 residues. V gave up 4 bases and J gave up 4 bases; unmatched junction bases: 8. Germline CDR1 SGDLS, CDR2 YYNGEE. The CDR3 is CASSSTDRGIETQYF. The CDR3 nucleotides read TGTGCCAGCAGCTCGACGGACAGGGGAATAGAGACCCAGTACTTC. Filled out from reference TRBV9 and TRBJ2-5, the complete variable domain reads DSGVTQTPKHLITATGQRVTLRCSPRSGDLSVYWYQQSLDQGLQFLIQYYNGEERAKGNILERFSAQQFPDLHSELNLSSLELGDSALYFCASSSTDRGIETQYFGPGTRLLVL.

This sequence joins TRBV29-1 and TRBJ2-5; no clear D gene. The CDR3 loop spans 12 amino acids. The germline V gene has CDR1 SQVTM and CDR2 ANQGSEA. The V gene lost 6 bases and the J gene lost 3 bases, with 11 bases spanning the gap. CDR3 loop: CSVGGLEETQYF. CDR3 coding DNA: TGCAGCGTAGGTGGGTTGGAAGAGACCCAGTACTTC.

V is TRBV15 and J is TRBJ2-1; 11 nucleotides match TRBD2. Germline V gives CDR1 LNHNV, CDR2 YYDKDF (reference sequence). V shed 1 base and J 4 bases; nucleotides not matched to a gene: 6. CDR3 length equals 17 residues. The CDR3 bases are TGTGCCACCAGCAGAGGCGTAGCGGGGGGGCTGTACAATGAGCAGTTCTTC. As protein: CATSRGVAGGLYNEQFF.

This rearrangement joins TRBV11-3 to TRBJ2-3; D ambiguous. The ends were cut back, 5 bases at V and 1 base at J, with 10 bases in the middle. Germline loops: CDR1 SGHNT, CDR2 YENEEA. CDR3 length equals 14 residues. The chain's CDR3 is CASSLTGRTDTQYF. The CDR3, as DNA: TGTGCCAGCAGCCTAACCGGGCGCACAGATACGCAGTATTTT.

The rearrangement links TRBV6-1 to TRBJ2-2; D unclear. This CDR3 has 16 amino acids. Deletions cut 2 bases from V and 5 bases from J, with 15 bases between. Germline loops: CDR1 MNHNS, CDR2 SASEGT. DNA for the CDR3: TGTGCCAGCAGTGAATCAGGTGGGGTGAGGACCGGGGAGCTGTTTTTT. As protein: CASSESGGVRTGELFF.

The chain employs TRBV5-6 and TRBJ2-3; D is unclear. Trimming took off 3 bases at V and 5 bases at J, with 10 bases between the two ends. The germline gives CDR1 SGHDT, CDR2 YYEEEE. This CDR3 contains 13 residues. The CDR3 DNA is TGTGCCAGCAGCTCCGGGCGAGGAGATACGCAGTATTTT. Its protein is CASSSGRGDTQYF.

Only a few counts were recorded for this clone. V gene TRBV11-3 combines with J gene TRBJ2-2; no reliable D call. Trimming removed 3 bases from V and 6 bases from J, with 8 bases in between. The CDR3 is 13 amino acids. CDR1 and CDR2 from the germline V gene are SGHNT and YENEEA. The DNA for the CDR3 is TGTGCCAGCAGCTTTGCCATCGCCGGGGAGCTGTTTTTT. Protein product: CASSFAIAGELFF. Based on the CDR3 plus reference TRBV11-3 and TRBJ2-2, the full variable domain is EAGVVQSPRYKIIEKKQPVAFWCNPISGHNTLYWYLQNLGQGPELLIRYENEEAVDDSQLPKDRFSAERLKGVDSTLKIQPAELGDSAVYLCASSFAIAGELFFGEGSRLTVL.

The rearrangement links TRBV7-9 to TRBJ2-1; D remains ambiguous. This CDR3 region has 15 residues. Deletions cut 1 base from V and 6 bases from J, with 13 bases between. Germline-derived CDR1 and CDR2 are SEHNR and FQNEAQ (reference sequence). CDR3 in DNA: TGTGCCAGCAGCTTAGAGGGTAACCACGCCAATGAGCAGTTCTTC. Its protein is CASSLEGNHANEQFF.

This CDR3 reads CASSHLGLGREQYF. CDR3 DNA sequence: TGCGCCAGCAGCCATTTGGGACTAGGTCGCGAGCAGTACTTC. The J gene is TRBJ2-7, the V gene TRBV4-1, with 8 bases matching TRBD2. The trim removed 3 bases at V and 6 bases at J, leaving 7 bases unmatched. Looked up from germline, CDR1 is MGHRA and CDR2 is YSYEKL. The CDR3 has 14 residues.

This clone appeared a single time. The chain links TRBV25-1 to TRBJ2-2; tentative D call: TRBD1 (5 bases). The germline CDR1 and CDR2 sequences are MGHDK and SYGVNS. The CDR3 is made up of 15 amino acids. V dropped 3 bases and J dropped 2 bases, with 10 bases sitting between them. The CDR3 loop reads CASSDRAFNTGELFF. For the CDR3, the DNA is TGTGCCAGCAGTGACAGGGCCTTTAACACCGGGGAGCTGTTTTTT.

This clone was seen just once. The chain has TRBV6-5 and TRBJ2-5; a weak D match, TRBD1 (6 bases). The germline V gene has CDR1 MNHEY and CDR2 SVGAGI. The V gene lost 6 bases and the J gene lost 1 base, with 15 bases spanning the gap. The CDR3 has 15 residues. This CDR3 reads CASSLGQTLQETQYF. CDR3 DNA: TGTGCCAGCAGCCTCGGACAGACCCTCCAAGAGACCCAGTACTTC.

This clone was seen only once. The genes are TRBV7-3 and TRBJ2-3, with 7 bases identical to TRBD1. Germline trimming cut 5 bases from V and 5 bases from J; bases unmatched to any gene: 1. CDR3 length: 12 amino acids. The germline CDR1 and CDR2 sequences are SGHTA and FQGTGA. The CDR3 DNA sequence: TGTGCCAGCAGCCGGGACAGAGATACGCAGTATTTT. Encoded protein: CASSRDRDTQYF. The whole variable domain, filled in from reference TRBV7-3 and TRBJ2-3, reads GAGVSQTPSNKVTEKGKYVELRCDPISGHTALYWYRQSLGQGPEFLIYFQGTGAADDSGLPNDRFFAVRPEGSVSTLKIQRTERGDSAVYLCASSRDRDTQYFGPGTRLTVL.

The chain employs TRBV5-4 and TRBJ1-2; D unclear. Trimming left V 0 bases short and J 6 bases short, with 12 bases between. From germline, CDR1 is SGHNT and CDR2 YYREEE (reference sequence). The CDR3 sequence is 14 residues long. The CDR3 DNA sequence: TGTGCCAGCAGCTTGGTAGGCCACGGGGATGGCTACACCTTC. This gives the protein CASSLVGHGDGYTF.

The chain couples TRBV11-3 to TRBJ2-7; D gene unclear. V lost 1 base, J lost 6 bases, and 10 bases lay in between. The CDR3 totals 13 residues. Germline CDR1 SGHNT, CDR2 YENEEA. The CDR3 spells CASSLGPVGEQYF. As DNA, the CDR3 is TGTGCCAGCAGCTTAGGTCCAGTGGGCGAGCAGTACTTC. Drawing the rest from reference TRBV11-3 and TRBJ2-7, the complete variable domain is EAGVVQSPRYKIIEKKQPVAFWCNPISGHNTLYWYLQNLGQGPELLIRYENEEAVDDSQLPKDRFSAERLKGVDSTLKIQPAELGDSAVYLCASSLGPVGEQYFGPGTRLTVT.

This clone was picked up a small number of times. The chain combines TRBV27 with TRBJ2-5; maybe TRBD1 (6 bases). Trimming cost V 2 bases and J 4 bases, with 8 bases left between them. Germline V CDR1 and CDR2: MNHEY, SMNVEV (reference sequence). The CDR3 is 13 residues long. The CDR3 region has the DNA TGTGCCAGCAGTTTAGAAGGGGGAGAGACCCAGTACTTC. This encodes CASSLEGGETQYF.

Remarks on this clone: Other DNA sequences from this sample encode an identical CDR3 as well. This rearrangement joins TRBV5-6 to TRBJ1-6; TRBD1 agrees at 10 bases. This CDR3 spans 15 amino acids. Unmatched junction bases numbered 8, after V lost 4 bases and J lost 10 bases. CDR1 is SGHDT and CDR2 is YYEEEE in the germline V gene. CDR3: CASSARQGARSPLHF. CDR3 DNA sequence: TGTGCCAGCAGCGCCCGACAGGGGGCACGGTCACCCCTCCACTTT.